The next 15 T cell receptor beta chains were all read from a single sample in a study of blood T cell repertoires in COVID-19. Sequenced by immunoSEQ multiplex PCR; TCRdb stores in-frame clones only, minus some. This table has about 100,000 clones, almost 90% appearing once. Sequencing was carried out using peripheral blood. These receptors all stem from a human donor in a cohort sampled during active COVID-19.

This clone appeared once. V and J are TRBV2 and TRBJ1-4, with TRBD1 identical over 8 bases. The CDR3 loop spans 13 amino acids. Trimming removed 5 bases from V and 7 bases from J; junction bases left unmatched: 3. The V gene's germline CDR1 is SNHLY and CDR2 FYNNEI. CDR3 sequence (DNA): TGTGCCAGCAGTCCACAGGGGGGTGAAAAACTGTTTTTT. This translates into CASSPQGGEKLFF.

The rearrangement joins TRBV12-3 or TRBV12-4 to TRBJ1-1, with no clear D. The CDR3 length is 13 residues. Trimming cost V 4 bases and J 1 base, with 7 bases left between them. The CDR3: CASSWAENTEAFF. CDR3 bases: TGTGCCAGCAGTTGGGCAGAGAACACTGAAGCTTTCTTT.

Here the CDR3 reads CASSLVWIAESNEQFF. The CDR3 DNA sequence: TGTGCCAGCAGCTTGGTTTGGATAGCGGAGTCCAATGAGCAGTTCTTC. The V gene is TRBV5-5, the J gene TRBJ2-1; possibly TRBD2 for D (6 bases). The CDR3 contains 16 residues. Germline CDR1 and CDR2: SGHKS and YYEKEE (reference sequence). V dropped 0 bases and J dropped 6 bases, with 16 bases sitting between them. The entire variable domain, with the rest obtained from reference TRBV5-5 and TRBJ2-1, is as follows: DAGVTQSPTHLIKTRGQQVTLRCSPISGHKSVSWYQQVLGQGPQFIFQYYEKEERGRGNFPDRFSARQFPNYSSELNVNALLLGDSALYLCASSLVWIAESNEQFFGPGTRLTVL.

The rearrangement uses TRBV28 and TRBJ2-7, with 13 positions matching TRBD2. The CDR3 contains 15 residues. Germline-derived CDR1 and CDR2 are MDHEN and SYDVKM. The trim removed 7 bases at V and 3 bases at J, leaving 6 bases unmatched. CDR3 amino acids: CASNGGLAGDYEQYF. The CDR3 DNA sequence: TGTGCCAGCAATGGAGGACTAGCGGGAGACTACGAGCAGTACTTC.

Notes on this clone: A read error may account for a junction end that differs from germline. V gene TRBV7-7 combines with J gene TRBJ2-1; 10 nucleotides agree with TRBD1. Germline V lookup: CDR1 SSHAT, CDR2 FNYEAQ (reference sequence). The CDR3 contains 15 residues. The CDR3 loop reads CASSRDRGMYNEQFF. CDR3 bases: TGTGCTAGCAGCCGGGACAGGGGAATGTACAATGAGCAGTTCTTC.

CDR3 sequence (DNA): TGTGCCAGCATTCCTAGCGGGAGATACGAGCAGTACTTC. Its protein is CASIPSGRYEQYF. The rearrangement links TRBV28 to TRBJ2-7, with 10 bases fitting TRBD2. After removal of 7 bases from V and 4 bases from J, the junction contained 4 bases not matched to a gene. Germline CDR1 MDHEN, CDR2 SYDVKM. This CDR3 spans 13 amino acids.

The sample holds one count of this clone. The genes are TRBV6-5 and TRBJ1-1; a weak D match, TRBD1 (6 bases). The V gene's germline CDR1 is MNHEY and CDR2 SVGAGI. V lost 5 bases, J lost 1 base, and 14 bases lay in between. CDR3 length equals 15 residues. DNA for the CDR3: TGTGCCAGCAGTAGGACAGCCGAAGGGAACACTGAAGCTTTCTTT. It encodes CASSRTAEGNTEAFF.

The genes are TRBV6-5 and TRBJ1-4, with 9 positions matching TRBD1. The ends lost 6 bases at V and 5 bases at J; junction bases unmatched: 4. The length of the CDR3 is 14 residues. CDR1 and CDR2 (germline): MNHEY, SVGAGI. The CDR3 sequence is CASRTGGPNEKLFF. As DNA, the CDR3 is TGTGCCAGCAGAACAGGGGGCCCCAATGAAAAACTGTTTTTT.

J is TRBJ1-1 and V is TRBV19, with D hard to call. Looked up from germline, CDR1 is LNHDA and CDR2 is SQIVND (reference sequence). CDR3 length: 13 amino acids. Trimming stripped 3 bases from V and 0 bases from J, with 5 bases between. In nucleotides, the CDR3 is TGTGCCAGTAGTATTTCCGTGAACACTGAAGCTTTCTTT. Translation: CASSISVNTEAFF.

The chain combines TRBV5-4 with TRBJ1-4, with D perhaps matching TRBD1 (5 bases). The germline V and J ends were trimmed by 3 bases and 8 bases, with 17 bases remaining between them. Germline CDR1 reads SGHNT; CDR2 reads YYREEE (reference sequence). The CDR3 runs 15 residues. The CDR3 is CASSSAGNGNEKLFF. The CDR3 region has the DNA TGTGCCAGCAGCTCGGCAGGGAATGGGAACGAAAAACTGTTTTTT.

The J gene is TRBJ2-5, the V gene TRBV6-5; possibly TRBD1 for D (5 bases). The germline CDR1 and CDR2 sequences are MNHEY and SVGAGI. With 2 bases removed from V and 3 bases from J, the gap between germline ends came to 13 bases. This CDR3 is built from 15 residues. CDR3 nucleotides: TGTGCCAGCAGTTACCGTGGGGCAGGCGAAGAGACCCAGTACTTC. Amino acids: CASSYRGAGEETQYF.

The chain combines TRBV6-5 with TRBJ1-2; D uncertain. The CDR3 is 12 residues long. Germline CDR1 and CDR2: MNHEY and SVGAGI. Trimming removed 2 bases from V and 8 bases from J, with 9 bases in between. CDR3 nucleotide sequence: TGTGCCAGCAGTTACGAGGGCTCGGGCTACACCTTC. It yields the protein CASSYEGSGYTF.

The chain couples TRBV7-9 to TRBJ2-1; 8 nucleotides align to TRBD2. V shed 5 bases and J 2 bases; nucleotides not matched to a gene: 11. The CDR3 sequence is 17 residues long. Germline assignment: CDR1 SEHNR and CDR2 FQNEAQ (reference sequence). CDR3 sequence (DNA): TGTGCCAGCAGCGGAGAGCGGGAGTGGACCCCCTACAATGAGCAGTTCTTC. This translates into CASSGEREWTPYNEQFF.

V is TRBV4-1 and J is TRBJ2-7; a weak D match, TRBD1 (6 bases). The germline V and J ends were trimmed by 1 base and 7 bases, with 20 bases remaining between them. The CDR3 has 16 amino acids. Germline CDR1 and CDR2: MGHRA and YSYEKL. The CDR3 loop reads CASSQAIQGPQGEQYF. DNA for the CDR3: TGCGCCAGCAGCCAAGCAATTCAGGGGCCCCAGGGGGAGCAGTACTTC.

The chain employs TRBV18 and TRBJ1-3; TRBD1 aligns across 9 bases. Germline trimming cut 3 bases from V and 2 bases from J; bases unmatched to any gene: 2. This CDR3 contains 15 residues. CDR1 and CDR2 (germline): KGHSH, LQKENI. The CDR3 sequence is CASSPGTGPGNTIYF. CDR3 coding DNA: TGTGCCAGCTCACCTGGGACAGGGCCTGGAAACACCATATATTTT.